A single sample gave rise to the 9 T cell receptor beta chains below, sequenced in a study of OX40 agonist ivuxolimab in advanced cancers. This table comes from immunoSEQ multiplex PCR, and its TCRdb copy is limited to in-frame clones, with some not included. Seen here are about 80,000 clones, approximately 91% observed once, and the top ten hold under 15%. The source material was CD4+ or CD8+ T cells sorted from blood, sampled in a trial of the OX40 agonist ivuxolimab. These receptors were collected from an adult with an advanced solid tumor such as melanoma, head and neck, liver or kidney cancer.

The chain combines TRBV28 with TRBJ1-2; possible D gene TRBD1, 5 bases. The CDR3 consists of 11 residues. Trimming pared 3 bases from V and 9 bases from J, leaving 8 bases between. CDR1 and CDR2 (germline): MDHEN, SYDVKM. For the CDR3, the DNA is TGTGCCAGCAGTTTGGGGCTCAGCTACACCTTC. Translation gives CASSLGLSYTF.

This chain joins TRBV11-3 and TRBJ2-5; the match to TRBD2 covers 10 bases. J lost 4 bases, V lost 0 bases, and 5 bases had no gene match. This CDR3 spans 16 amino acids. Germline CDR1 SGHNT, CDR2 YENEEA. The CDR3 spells CASSLEIAGGGETQYF. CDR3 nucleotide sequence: TGTGCCAGCAGCTTAGAAATAGCGGGAGGCGGAGAGACCCAGTACTTC. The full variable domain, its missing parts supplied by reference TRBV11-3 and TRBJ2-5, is EAGVVQSPRYKIIEKKQPVAFWCNPISGHNTLYWYLQNLGQGPELLIRYENEEAVDDSQLPKDRFSAERLKGVDSTLKIQPAELGDSAVYLCASSLEIAGGGETQYFGPGTRLLVL.

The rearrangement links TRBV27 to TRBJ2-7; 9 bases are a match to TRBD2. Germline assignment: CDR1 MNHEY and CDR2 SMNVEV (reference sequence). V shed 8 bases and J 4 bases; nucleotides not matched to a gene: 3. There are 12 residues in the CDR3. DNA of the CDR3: TGTGCCAGCCGAGCGGGAGGTTACGAGCAGTACTTC. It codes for CASRAGGYEQYF.

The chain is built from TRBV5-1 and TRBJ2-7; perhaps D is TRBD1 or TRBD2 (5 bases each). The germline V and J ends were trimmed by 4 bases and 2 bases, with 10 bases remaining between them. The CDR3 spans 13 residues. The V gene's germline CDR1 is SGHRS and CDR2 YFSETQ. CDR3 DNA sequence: TGCGCCAGCAGCGTCGGGGCAGCCTACGAGCAGTACTTC. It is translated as CASSVGAAYEQYF.

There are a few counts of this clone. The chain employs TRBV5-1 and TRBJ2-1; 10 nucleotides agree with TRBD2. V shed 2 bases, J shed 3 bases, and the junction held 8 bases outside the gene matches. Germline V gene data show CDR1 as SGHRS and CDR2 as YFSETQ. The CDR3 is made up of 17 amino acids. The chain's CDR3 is CASSFNGLAGVYNEQFF. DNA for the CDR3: TGCGCCAGCAGCTTTAACGGCCTAGCGGGGGTCTACAATGAGCAGTTCTTC.

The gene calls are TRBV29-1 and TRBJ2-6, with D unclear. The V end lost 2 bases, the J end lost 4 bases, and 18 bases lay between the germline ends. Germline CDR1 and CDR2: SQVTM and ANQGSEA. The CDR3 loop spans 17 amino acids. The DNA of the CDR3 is TGCAGCGTTGAATTGGTCGTACCTCAGGTGGGGGCCAACGTCCTGACTTTC. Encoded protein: CSVELVVPQVGANVLTF.

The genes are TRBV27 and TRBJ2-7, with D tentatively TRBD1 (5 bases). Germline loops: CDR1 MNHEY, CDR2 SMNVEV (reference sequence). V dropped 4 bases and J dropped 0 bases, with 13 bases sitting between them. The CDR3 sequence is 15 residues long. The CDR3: CASSSLSTVSYEQYF. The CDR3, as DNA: TGTGCCAGCAGTTCGCTATCGACAGTCTCCTACGAGCAGTACTTC.

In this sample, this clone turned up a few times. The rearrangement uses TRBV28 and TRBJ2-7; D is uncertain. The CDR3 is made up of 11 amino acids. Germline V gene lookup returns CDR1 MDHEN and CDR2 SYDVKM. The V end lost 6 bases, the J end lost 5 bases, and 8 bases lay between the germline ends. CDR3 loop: CASSPADEQYF. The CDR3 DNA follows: TGTGCCAGCAGCCCAGCCGACGAGCAGTACTTC.

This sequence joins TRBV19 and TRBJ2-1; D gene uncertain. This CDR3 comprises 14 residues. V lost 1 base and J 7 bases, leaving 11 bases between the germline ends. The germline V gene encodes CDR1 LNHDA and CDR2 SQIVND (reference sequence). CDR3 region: CASSIGALGNEQFF. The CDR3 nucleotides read TGTGCCAGTAGTATAGGGGCCCTCGGAAATGAGCAGTTCTTC.